The present T cell receptor beta chain was sequenced within a study of T cells in Graves' hyperthyroidism and ophthalmopathy. Overall study: Peripheral blood was secured at the point of initial diagnosis, before any treatment.

Clinical symptoms, serum thyroxine, TRAb, thyroid ultrasound and orbital computed tomography informed diagnoses. CDR1 and CDR2 from the germline V gene are MNHNS and SASEGT. The CDR3 loop spans 15 amino acids. Trimming removed 5 bases from V and 11 bases from J; junction bases left unmatched: 17. This clonotype turned up a few times. Its matching antigen is unknown. Findings and caveats of the study: It was a median about 6 months before onset that the model predicted ophthalmopathy. By a 13 V-J model, ophthalmopathy was set apart from stable hyperthyroidism.

TCR beta CDR3 sequences were amplified from RNA transcripts. First-round RT-PCR with HTBI primers amplified the TCR CDR3 region. TCRdb processed the multiplex PCR reads anew with MiXCR; each CDR3 protein has one entry. The sample contains 450,000 to 650,000 distinct CDR3 sequences, approximately 15% of which appear only once. The specimen was blood. This sequence originates from a woman aged 18-29 years with Graves' ophthalmopathy. The rearrangement joins TRBV6-1 to TRBJ1-1; 7 bases line up with TRBD1. CDR3 coding DNA: TGTGCCAGCAGTTCCCTTAACAGGGGCATTGAAGGTGCTTTCTTT. It encodes CASSSLNRGIEGAFF.